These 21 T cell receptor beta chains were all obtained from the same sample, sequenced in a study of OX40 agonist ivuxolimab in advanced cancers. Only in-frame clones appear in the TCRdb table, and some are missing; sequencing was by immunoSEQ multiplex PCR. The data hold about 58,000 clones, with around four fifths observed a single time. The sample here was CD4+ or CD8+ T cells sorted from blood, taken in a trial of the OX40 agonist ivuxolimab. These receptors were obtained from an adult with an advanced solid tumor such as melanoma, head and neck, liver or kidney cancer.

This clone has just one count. The CDR3 reads CASSPTDRWDTEAFF. The CDR3 nucleotides are TGTGCCAGCAGCCCAACCGACAGGTGGGACACTGAAGCTTTCTTT. The chain joins TRBV9 to TRBJ1-1; D possibly corresponds to TRBD1 (6 bases). The germline V gene encodes CDR1 SGDLS and CDR2 YYNGEE. This CDR3 has 15 residues. Trimming left V 4 bases short and J 3 bases short, with 16 bases between.

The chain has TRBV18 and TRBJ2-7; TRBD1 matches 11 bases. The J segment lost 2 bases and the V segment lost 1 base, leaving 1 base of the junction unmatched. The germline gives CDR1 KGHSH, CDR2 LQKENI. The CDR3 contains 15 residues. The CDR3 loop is CASSPRDRGAYEQYF. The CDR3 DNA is TGTGCCAGCTCACCACGGGACAGGGGGGCCTACGAGCAGTACTTC.

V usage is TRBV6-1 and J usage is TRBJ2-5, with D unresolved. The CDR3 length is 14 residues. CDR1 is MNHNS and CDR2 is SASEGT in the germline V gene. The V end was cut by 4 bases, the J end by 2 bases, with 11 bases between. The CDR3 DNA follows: TGTGCCAGCAGTGCCACGGATTGGCAAGAGACCCAGTACTTC. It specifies CASSATDWQETQYF.

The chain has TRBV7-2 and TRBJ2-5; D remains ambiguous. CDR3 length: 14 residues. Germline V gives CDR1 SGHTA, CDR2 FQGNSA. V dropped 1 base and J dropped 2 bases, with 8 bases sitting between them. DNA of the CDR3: TGTGCCAGCAGCTTAGGTGGCTCACAAGAGACCCAGTACTTC. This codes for CASSLGGSQETQYF.

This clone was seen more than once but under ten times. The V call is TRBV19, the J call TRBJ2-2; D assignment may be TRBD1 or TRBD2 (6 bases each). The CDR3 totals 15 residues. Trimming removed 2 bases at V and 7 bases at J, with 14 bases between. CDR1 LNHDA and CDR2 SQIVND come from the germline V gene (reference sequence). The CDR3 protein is CASSILGGAGGELFF. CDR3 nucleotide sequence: TGTGCCAGTAGTATACTCGGGGGCGCGGGCGGGGAGCTGTTTTTT.

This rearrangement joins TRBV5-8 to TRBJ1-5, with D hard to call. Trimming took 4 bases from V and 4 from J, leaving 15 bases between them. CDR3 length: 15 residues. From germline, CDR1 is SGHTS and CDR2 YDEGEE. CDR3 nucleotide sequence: TGTGCCAGCAGCGAGGGAGGACTCTGGAATCAGCCCCAGCATTTT. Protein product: CASSEGGLWNQPQHF.

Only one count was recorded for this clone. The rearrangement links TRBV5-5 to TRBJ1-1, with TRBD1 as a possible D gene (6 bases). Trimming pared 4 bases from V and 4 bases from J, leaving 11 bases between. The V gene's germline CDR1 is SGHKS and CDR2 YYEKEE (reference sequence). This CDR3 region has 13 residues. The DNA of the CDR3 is TGTGCCAGCAGCCACAGACAGGCCACTGAAGCTTTCTTT. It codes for CASSHRQATEAFF.

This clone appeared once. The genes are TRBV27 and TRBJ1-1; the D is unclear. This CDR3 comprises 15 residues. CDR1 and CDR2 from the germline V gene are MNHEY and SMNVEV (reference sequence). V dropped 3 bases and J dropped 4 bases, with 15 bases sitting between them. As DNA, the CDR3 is TGTGCCAGCAGTTTGATGAATGGGCGGACCACTGAAGCTTTCTTT. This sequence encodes CASSLMNGRTTEAFF.

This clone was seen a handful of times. For the CDR3, the DNA is TGTGCCAGCACATCGGGGTACCCTGAAAAACTGTTTTTT. Residues: CASTSGYPEKLFF. The V call is TRBV7-2, the J call TRBJ1-4; D remains ambiguous. The length of the CDR3 is 13 residues. V was cut by 7 bases and J by 7 bases, with 13 bases left in between. Germline V gives CDR1 SGHTA, CDR2 FQGNSA.

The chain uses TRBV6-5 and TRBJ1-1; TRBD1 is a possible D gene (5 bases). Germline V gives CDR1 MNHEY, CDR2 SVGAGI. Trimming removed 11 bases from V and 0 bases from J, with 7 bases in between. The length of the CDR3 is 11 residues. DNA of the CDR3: TGTGCCGCGGGGGTGAACACTGAAGCTTTCTTT. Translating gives CAAGVNTEAFF.

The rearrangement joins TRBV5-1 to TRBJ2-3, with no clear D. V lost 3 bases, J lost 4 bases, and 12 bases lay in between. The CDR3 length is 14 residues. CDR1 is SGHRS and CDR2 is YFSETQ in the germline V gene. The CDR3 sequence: CASSSLRTADTQYF. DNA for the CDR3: TGCGCCAGCAGCTCCCTTCGGACCGCAGATACGCAGTATTTT. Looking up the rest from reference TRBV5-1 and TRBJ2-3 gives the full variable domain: KAGVTQTPRYLIKTRGQQVTLSCSPISGHRSVSWYQQTPGQGLQFLFEYFSETQRNKGNFPGRFSGRQFSNSRSEMNVSTLELGDSALYLCASSSLRTADTQYFGPGTRLTVL.

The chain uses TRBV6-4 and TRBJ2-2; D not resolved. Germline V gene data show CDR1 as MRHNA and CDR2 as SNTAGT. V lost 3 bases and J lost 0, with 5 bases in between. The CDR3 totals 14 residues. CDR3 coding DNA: TGTGCCAGCAGTGATCAGGCGAACACCGGGGAGCTGTTTTTT. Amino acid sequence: CASSDQANTGELFF.

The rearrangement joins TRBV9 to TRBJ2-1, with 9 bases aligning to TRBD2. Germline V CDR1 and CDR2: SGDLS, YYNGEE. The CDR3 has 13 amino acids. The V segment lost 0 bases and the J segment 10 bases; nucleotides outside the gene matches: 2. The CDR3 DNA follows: TGTGCCAGCAGCGTAGAGGGACTAGCCGAGCAGTTCTTC. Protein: CASSVEGLAEQFF. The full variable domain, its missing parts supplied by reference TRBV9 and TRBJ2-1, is DSGVTQTPKHLITATGQRVTLRCSPRSGDLSVYWYQQSLDQGLQFLIQYYNGEERAKGNILERFSAQQFPDLHSELNLSSLELGDSALYFCASSVEGLAEQFFGPGTRLTVL.

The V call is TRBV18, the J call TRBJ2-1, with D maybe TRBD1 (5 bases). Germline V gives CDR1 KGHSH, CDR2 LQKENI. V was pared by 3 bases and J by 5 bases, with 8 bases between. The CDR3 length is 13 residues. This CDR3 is CASSPGRDNEQFF. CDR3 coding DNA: TGTGCCAGCTCACCGGGCAGGGACAATGAGCAGTTCTTC.

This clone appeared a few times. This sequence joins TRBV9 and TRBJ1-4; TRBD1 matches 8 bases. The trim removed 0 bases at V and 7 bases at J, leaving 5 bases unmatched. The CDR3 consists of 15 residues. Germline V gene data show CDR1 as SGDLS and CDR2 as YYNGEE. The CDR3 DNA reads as TGTGCCAGCAGCGTAGGGAACAGGGGGGGTGAAAAACTGTTTTTT. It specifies CASSVGNRGGEKLFF.

DNA for the CDR3: TGTGCCAGCAGTTCCTTGGGGAGGGGGGATAACTATGGCTACACCTTC. It codes for CASSSLGRGDNYGYTF. J is TRBJ1-2 and V is TRBV6-5; perhaps TRBD1 as D (6 bases). Germline CDR1 and CDR2: MNHEY and SVGAGI. The CDR3 consists of 16 residues. With 4 bases removed from V and 1 base from J, the gap between germline ends came to 16 bases.

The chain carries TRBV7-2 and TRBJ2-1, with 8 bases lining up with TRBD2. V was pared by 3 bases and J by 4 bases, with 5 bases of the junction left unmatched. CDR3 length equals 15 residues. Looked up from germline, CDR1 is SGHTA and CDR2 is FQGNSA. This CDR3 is CASSFRTSGYNEQFF. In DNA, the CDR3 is TGTGCCAGCAGCTTCCGTACTAGCGGTTACAATGAGCAGTTCTTC.

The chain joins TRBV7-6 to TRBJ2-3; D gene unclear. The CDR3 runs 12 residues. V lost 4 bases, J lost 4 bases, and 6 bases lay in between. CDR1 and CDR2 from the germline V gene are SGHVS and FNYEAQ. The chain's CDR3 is CASSYTADTQYF. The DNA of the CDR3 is TGTGCCAGCAGCTACACCGCAGATACGCAGTATTTT.

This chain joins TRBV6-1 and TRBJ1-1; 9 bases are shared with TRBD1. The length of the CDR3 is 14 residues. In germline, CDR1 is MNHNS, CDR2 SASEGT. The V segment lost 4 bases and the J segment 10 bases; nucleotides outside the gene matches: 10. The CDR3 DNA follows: TGTGCCAGCAGTGGGGGGACAGGGAAAGGGGGAGCTTTCTTT. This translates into CASSGGTGKGGAFF.

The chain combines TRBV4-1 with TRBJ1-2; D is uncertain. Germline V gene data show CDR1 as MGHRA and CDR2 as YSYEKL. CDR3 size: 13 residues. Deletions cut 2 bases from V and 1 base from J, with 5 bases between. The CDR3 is CASSQSYNYGYTF. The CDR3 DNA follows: TGCGCCAGCAGCCAAAGTTATAACTATGGCTACACCTTC.

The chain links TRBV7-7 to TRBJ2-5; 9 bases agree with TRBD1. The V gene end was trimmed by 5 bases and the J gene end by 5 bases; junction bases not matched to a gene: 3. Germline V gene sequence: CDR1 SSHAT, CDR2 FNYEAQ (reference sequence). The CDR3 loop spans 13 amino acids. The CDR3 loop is CASSRDRAETQYF. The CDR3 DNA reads TGTGCCAGCAGCCGGGACAGGGCGGAGACCCAGTACTTC.